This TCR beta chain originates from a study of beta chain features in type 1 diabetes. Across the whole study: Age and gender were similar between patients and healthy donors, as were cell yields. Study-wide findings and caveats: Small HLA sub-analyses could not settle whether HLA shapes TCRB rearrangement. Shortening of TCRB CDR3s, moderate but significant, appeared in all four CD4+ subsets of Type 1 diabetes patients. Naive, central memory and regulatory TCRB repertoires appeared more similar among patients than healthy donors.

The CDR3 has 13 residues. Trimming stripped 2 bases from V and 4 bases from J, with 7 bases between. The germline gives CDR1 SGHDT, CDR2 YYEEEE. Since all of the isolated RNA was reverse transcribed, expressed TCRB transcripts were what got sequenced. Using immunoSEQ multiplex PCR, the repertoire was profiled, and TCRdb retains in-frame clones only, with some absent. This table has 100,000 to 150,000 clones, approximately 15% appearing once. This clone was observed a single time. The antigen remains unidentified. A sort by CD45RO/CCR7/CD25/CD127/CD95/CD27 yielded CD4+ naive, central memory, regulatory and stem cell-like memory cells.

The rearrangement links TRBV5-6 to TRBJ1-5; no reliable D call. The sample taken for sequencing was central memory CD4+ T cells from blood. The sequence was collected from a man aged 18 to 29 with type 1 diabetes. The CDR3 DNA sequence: TGTGCCAGCAGCTTATATTCGAATCAGCCCCAGCATTTT. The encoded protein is CASSLYSNQPQHF.